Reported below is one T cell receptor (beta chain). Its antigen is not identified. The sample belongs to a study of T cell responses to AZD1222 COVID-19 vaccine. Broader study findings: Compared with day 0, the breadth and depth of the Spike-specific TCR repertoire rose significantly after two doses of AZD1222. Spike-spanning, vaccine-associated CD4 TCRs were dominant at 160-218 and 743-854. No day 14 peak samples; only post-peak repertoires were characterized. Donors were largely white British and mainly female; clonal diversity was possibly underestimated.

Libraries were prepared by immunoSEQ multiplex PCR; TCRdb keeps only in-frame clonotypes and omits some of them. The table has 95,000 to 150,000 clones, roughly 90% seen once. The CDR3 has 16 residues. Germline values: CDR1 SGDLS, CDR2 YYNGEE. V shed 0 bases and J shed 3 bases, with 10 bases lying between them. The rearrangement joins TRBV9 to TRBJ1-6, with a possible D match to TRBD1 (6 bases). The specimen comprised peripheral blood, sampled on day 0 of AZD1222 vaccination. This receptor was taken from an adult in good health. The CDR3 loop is CASSVEGQIYNSPLHF. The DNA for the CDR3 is TGTGCCAGCAGCGTAGAAGGACAGATCTATAATTCACCCCTCCACTTT.